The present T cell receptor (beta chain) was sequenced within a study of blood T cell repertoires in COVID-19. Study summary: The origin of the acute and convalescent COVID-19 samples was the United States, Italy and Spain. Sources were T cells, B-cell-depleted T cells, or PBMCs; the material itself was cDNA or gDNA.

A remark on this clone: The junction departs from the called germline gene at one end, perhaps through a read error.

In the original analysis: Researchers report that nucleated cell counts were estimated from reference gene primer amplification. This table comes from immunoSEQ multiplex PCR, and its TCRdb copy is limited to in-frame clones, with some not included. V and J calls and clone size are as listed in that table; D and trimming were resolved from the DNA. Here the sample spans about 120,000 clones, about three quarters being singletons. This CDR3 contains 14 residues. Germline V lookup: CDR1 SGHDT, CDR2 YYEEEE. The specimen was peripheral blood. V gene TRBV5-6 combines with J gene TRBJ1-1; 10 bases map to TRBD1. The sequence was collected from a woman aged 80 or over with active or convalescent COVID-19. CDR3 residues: CASSQGQGNSEAFF. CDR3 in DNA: TGTGCCAGCAGCCAGGGACAGGGGAACTCTGAAGCTTTCTTT.